The 11 T cell receptor beta chains listed next were all sequenced from one sample in a study of cytomegalovirus exposure and HLA in healthy donors. The PCR employed 60 Vbeta primers together with 13 Jbeta primers. The protocol was immunoSEQ multiplex PCR, while the TCRdb copy is restricted to in-frame clones and leaves out a portion. The sample yields 200,000 to 250,000 clones, around four fifths seen once. The specimen sequenced was PBMCs. The receptor source for this set is a woman aged 40 to 49 in good health and CMV-seronegative.

The genes are TRBV5-6 and TRBJ2-5; 7 positions match TRBD1. Germline values: CDR1 SGHDT, CDR2 YYEEEE. J lost 4 bases, V lost 8 bases, and 11 bases had no gene match. The CDR3 is made up of 14 amino acids. Here the CDR3 DNA reads TGTGCCAGTAAAAGGGGGCCCAAAGGAGAGACCCAGTACTTC. Translating it yields CASKRGPKGETQYF.

The V and J genes are TRBV30 and TRBJ2-7; D is unresolved. Germline CDR1 GTSNPN, CDR2 SVGIG (reference sequence). This CDR3 spans 13 amino acids. The V end was cut by 2 bases, the J end by 0 bases, with 8 bases between. The CDR3 sequence: CAWSMSSSYEQYF. The CDR3 DNA reads TGTGCCTGGAGTATGTCGAGCTCCTACGAGCAGTACTTC.

The chain is built from TRBV6-6 and TRBJ2-3, with 7 bases that match TRBD2. Germline V gene data show CDR1 as MNHNY and CDR2 as SVGAGI (reference sequence). The junction had 3 bases not matched to a gene; V was cut back by 4 bases and J by 8 bases. The CDR3 totals 12 residues. The CDR3 DNA sequence: TGTGCCAGCAGTTTCGGCGGGGGTACGCAGTATTTT. Translation: CASSFGGGTQYF.

The chain carries TRBV18 and TRBJ1-3; tentative D call: TRBD1 (5 bases). This CDR3 comprises 16 residues. Trimming removed 0 bases from V and 5 bases from J, with 14 bases in between. CDR1 and CDR2 (germline): KGHSH, LQKENI. The CDR3 spells CASSPPRATLRNTIYF. Here the CDR3 DNA reads TGTGCCAGCTCACCACCCAGGGCCACTCTGCGAAACACCATATATTTT. The full variable domain, rest sourced from reference TRBV18 and TRBJ1-3, is NAGVMQNPRHLVRRRGQEARLRCSPMKGHSHVYWYRQLPEEGLKFMVYLQKENIIDESGMPKERFSAEFPKEGPSILRIQQVVRGDSAAYFCASSPPRATLRNTIYFGEGSWLTVV.

V and J are TRBV7-9 and TRBJ2-5; 8 bases map to TRBD1. With V trimmed by 3 bases and J by 5 bases, 8 bases remained unmatched. Germline CDR1 and CDR2: SEHNR and FQNEAQ (reference sequence). This CDR3 is built from 15 residues. The CDR3 here is CASSLRQGLWETQYF. For the CDR3, the DNA is TGTGCCAGCAGCTTGAGACAGGGGTTATGGGAGACCCAGTACTTC.

The chain carries TRBV11-3 and TRBJ1-1; D is possibly TRBD1 (6 bases). The CDR3 loop spans 14 amino acids. Germline lookup yields CDR1 SGHNT and CDR2 YENEEA. Between the trimmed V and J ends, which lost 5 bases and 6 bases, there was a span of 16 bases. The chain's CDR3 is CASSRQGRGSEAFF. CDR3 DNA sequence: TGTGCCAGCAGCCGCCAGGGAAGGGGGTCTGAAGCTTTCTTT.

The rearrangement links TRBV9 to TRBJ2-7, with D perhaps matching TRBD1 (5 bases). CDR1 and CDR2 from the germline V gene are SGDLS and YYNGEE. V shed 0 bases and J shed 5 bases, with 18 bases lying between them. CDR3 length: 16 amino acids. The CDR3 DNA sequence: TGTGCCAGCAGCGTAGGGACATCCGCCCCTTTAAACGAGCAGTACTTC. Protein sequence: CASSVGTSAPLNEQYF. Full variable domain (rest looked up from reference TRBV9 and TRBJ2-7): DSGVTQTPKHLITATGQRVTLRCSPRSGDLSVYWYQQSLDQGLQFLIQYYNGEERAKGNILERFSAQQFPDLHSELNLSSLELGDSALYFCASSVGTSAPLNEQYFGPGTRLTVT.

Here the CDR3 reads CASSPYTGGNQPQHF. CDR3 DNA sequence: TGTGCCAGCAGCCCTTATACAGGGGGGAATCAGCCCCAGCATTTT. The rearrangement links TRBV28 to TRBJ1-5; TRBD1 aligns across 8 bases. V shed 6 bases, J shed 4 bases, and the junction held 8 bases outside the gene matches. Germline lookup yields CDR1 MDHEN and CDR2 SYDVKM. This CDR3 has 15 residues.

The chain carries TRBV27 and TRBJ2-6; possible D gene TRBD2, 7 bases. CDR3 size: 19 residues. Germline-derived CDR1 and CDR2 are MNHEY and SMNVEV (reference sequence). Trimming took 1 base from V and 1 from J, leaving 17 bases between them. Here the CDR3 reads CASSLFSGGALSGANVLTF. The CDR3 DNA reads as TGTGCCAGCAGTTTATTTTCGGGGGGCGCTTTGTCTGGGGCCAACGTCCTGACTTTC.

This chain uses TRBV10-3 with TRBJ1-1; D remains unclear. With 8 bases removed from V and 0 bases from J, the gap between germline ends came to 10 bases. The CDR3 sequence is 13 residues long. Germline assignment: CDR1 ENHRY and CDR2 SYGVKD. The CDR3 nucleotides read TGTGCCATCGGGAGCGCTATGAACACTGAAGCTTTCTTT. It specifies CAIGSAMNTEAFF.

This clone was counted only a few times. The J gene is TRBJ2-7, the V gene TRBV6-5; the D gene is possibly TRBD1 (7 bases). The CDR3 consists of 12 residues. Germline V lookup: CDR1 MNHEY, CDR2 SVGAGI. V was shortened by 5 bases and J by 6 bases, with 11 bases between the two germline ends. The DNA of the CDR3 is TGTGCCAGCAGTCGACAGGGAGGCGAGCAGTACTTC. Amino acid sequence: CASSRQGGEQYF.